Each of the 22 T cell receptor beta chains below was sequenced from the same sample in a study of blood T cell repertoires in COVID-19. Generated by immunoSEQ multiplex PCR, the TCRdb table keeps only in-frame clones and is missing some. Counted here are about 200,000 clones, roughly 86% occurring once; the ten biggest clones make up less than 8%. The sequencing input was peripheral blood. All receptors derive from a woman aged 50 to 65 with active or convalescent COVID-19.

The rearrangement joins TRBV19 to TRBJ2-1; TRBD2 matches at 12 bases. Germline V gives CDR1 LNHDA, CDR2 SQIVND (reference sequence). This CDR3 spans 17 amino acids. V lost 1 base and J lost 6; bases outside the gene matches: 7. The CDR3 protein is CASSIGLLAGGRNEQFF. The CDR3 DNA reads TGTGCCAGTAGTATAGGCCTACTAGCGGGAGGACGCAATGAGCAGTTCTTC.

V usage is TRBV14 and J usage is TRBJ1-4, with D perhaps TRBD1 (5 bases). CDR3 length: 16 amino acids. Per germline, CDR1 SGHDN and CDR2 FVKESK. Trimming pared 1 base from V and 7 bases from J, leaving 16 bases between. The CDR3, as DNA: TGTGCCAGCAGCCAAGTCACTGTAACAGGTGGTGAAAAACTGTTTTTT. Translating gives CASSQVTVTGGEKLFF.

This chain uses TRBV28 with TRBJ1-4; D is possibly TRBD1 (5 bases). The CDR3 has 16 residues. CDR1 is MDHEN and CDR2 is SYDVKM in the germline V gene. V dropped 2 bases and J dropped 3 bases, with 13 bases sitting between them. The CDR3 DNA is TGTGCCAGCAGTTTACTAGGGGCAGGGTCTAATGAAAAACTGTTTTTT. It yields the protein CASSLLGAGSNEKLFF.

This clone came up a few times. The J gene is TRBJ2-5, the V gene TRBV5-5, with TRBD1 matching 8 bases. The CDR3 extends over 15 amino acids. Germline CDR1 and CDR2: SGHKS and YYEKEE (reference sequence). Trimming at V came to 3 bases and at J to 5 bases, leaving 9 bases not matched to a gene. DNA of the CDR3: TGTGCCAGCAGCTGGGACGGACAGGGATGGGAGACCCAGTACTTC. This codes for CASSWDGQGWETQYF.

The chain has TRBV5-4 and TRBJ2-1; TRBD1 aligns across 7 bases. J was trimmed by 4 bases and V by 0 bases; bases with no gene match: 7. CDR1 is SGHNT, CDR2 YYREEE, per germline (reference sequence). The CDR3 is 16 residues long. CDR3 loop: CASSLARGPPYNEQFF. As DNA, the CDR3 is TGTGCCAGCAGCTTGGCAAGGGGGCCTCCATACAATGAGCAGTTCTTC.

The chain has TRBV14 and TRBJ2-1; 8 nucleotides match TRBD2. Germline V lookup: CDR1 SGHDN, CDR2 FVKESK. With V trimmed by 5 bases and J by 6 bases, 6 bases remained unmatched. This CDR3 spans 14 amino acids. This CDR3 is CASSFGLARNEQFF. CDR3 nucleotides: TGTGCCAGCAGCTTTGGACTAGCCCGCAATGAGCAGTTCTTC.

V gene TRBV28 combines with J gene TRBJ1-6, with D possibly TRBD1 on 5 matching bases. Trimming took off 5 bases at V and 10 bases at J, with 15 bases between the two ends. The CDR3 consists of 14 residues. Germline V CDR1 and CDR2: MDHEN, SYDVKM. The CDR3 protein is CASSAGSWGSPLHF. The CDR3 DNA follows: TGTGCCAGCAGTGCCGGGAGTTGGGGGTCACCCCTCCACTTT.

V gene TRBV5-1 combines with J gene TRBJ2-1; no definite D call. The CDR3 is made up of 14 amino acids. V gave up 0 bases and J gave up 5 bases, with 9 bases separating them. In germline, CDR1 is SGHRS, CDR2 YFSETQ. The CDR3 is CASSLDGSDNEQFF. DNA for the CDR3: TGCGCCAGCAGCTTGGATGGCAGCGACAATGAGCAGTTCTTC.

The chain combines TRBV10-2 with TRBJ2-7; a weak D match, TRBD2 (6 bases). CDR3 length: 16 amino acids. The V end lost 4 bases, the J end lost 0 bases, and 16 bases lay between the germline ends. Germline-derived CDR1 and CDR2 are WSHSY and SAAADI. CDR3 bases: TGCGCCAGCAGTGGGGGCGGGGCCAGGAGCTCCTACGAGCAGTACTTC. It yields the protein CASSGGGARSSYEQYF.

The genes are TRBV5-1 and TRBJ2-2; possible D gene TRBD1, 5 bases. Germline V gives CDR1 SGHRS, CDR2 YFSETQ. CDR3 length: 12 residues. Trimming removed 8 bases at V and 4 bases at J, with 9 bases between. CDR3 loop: CARPDTTGELFF. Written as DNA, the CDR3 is TGCGCCAGGCCGGACACCACCGGGGAGCTGTTTTTT. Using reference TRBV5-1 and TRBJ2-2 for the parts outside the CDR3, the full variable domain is KAGVTQTPRYLIKTRGQQVTLSCSPISGHRSVSWYQQTPGQGLQFLFEYFSETQRNKGNFPGRFSGRQFSNSRSEMNVSTLELGDSALYLCARPDTTGELFFGEGSRLTVL.

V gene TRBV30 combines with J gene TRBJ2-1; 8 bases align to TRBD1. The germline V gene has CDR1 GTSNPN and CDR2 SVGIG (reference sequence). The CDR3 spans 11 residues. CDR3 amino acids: CARQGAREQFF. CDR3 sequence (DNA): TGTGCTCGGCAGGGGGCCAGGGAGCAGTTCTTC.

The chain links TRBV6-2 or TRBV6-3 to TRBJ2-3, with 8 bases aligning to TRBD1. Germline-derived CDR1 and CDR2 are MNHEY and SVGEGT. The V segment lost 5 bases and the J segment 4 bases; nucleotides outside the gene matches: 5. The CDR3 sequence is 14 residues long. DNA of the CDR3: TGTGCCAGCAGTCCGCAGGGGGCATCAGATACGCAGTATTTT. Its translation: CASSPQGASDTQYF.

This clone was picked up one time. Here the CDR3 DNA reads TGTGCCAGCAGTTACGACGGGGGCAATCAGCCCCAGCATTTT. Encoded protein: CASSYDGGNQPQHF. The gene calls are TRBV6-6 and TRBJ1-5; D is unresolved. The V end was cut by 2 bases, the J end by 2 bases, with 7 bases between. CDR1 is MNHNY, CDR2 SVGAGI, per germline (reference sequence). The CDR3 consists of 14 residues.

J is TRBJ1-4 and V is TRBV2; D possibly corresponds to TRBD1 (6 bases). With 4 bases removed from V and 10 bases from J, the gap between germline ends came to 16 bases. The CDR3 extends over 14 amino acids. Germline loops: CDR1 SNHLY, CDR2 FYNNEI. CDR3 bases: TGTGCCAGCAGTGCGGGACACACTAGGGGAAAACTGTTTTTT. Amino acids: CASSAGHTRGKLFF.

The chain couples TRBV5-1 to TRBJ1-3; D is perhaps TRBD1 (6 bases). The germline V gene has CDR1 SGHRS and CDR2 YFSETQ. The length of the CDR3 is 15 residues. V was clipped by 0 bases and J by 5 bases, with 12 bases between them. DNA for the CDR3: TGCGCCAGCAGCTTGGGGACAGCTGAAAGAAACACCATATATTTT. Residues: CASSLGTAERNTIYF.

CDR3 coding DNA: TGTGCCTGGTCTACCCGGGGGGGAAATCAGCCCCAGCATTTT. Translation: CAWSTRGGNQPQHF. J is TRBJ1-5 and V is TRBV30, with TRBD1 as a possible D gene (5 bases). CDR3 length: 14 amino acids. Trimming left V 5 bases short and J 4 bases short, with 15 bases between. Germline assignment: CDR1 GTSNPN and CDR2 SVGIG (reference sequence).

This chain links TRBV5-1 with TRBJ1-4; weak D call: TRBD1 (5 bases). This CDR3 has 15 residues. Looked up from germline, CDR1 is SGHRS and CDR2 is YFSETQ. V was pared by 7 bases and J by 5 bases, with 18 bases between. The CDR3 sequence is CASRPRPTGNEKLFF. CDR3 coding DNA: TGCGCCAGCCGCCCCCGACCCACAGGAAATGAAAAACTGTTTTTT.

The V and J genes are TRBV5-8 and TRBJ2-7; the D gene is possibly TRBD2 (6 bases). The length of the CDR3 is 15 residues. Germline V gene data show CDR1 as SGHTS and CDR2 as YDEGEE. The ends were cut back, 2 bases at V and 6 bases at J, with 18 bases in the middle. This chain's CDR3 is CASSLGTHPFTEQYV. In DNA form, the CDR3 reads TGTGCCAGCAGCTTAGGGACTCACCCTTTTACCGAGCAGTACGTC.

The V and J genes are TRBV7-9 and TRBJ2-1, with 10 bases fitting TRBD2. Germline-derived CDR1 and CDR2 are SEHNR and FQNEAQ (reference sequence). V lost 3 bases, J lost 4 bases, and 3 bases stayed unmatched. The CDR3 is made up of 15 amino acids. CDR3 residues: CASSFGTSAYNEQFF. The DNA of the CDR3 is TGTGCCAGCAGCTTTGGGACTAGCGCTTACAATGAGCAGTTCTTC.

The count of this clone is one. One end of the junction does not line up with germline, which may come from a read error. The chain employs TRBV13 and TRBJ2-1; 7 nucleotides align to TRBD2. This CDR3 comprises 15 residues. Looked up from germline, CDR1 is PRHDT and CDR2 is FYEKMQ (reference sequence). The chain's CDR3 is CVSSEFGLVSNEQFF. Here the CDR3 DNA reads TGTGTCAGCAGCGAATTTGGACTAGTTTCCAATGAGCAGTTCTTC.

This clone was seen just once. CDR3 residues: CASSGRRQGVSGANVLTF. The DNA for the CDR3 is TGCGCCAGCAGTGGTCGAAGACAGGGAGTGTCTGGGGCCAACGTCCTGACTTTC. This sequence joins TRBV5-1 and TRBJ2-6, with TRBD1 matching over 7 bases. The CDR3 sequence is 18 residues long. The V segment lost 5 bases and the J segment 1 base; nucleotides outside the gene matches: 12. Germline CDR1 is SGHRS and CDR2 is YFSETQ.

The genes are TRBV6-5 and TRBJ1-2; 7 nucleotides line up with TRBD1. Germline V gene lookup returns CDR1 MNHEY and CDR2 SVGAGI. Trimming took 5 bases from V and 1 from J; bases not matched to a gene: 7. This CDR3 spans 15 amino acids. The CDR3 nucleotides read TGTGCCAGCAGTCCCCGGGACAGAAATAACTATGGCTACACCTTC. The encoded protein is CASSPRDRNNYGYTF.